The rows below give T cell receptor beta chains drawn from one sample of a study of human T cells and chemical hapten exposure. TCRdb re-derived calls from the RACE reads in MiXCR, one entry per CDR3 protein. The sample includes around 110,000 distinct CDR3 sequences, over 10% of them seen just once. Sequences were derived from whole blood, sampled in connection with sensitization to the hapten diphenylcyclopropenone (DPC). All receptors derive from a woman aged 45-59 years with alopecia areata. Some clones in this sample may be carry-over from other donors' samples. Both conserved end residues are part of each CDR3. D genes are given only for firm matches. Some rows have no size entry. The others give once, few or many, or a class for an expanded clone.

j_call d_call v_call clone_size cdr3_aa cdr3_nt
TRBJ2-1 TRBD2 TRBV5-1 . CASSSPGGNEQFF TGCGCCAGCAGCTCCCCGGGGGGCAATGAGCAGTTCTTC
TRBJ2-1 TRBD2 TRBV5-1 few CASSFPGGSEQFF TGCGCCAGCAGCTTTCCGGGAGGGAGCGAGCAGTTCTTC
TRBJ1-3 . TRBV20-1 many CSAKDSRGNTIYF TGCAGTGCCAAGGACAGTCGTGGAAACACCATATATTTT
TRBJ2-3 TRBD2 TRBV12-3/TRBV12-4 many CASSYSTSGMDTQYF TGTGCCAGCAGTTATTCGACTAGCGGGATGGATACGCAGTATTTT
TRBJ2-7 . TRBV5-1 . CASSTTGHEQYF TGCGCCAGCAGCACCACAGGCCACGAGCAGTACTTC
TRBJ2-3 . TRBV6-5 few CASSAGRWADTQYF TGTGCCAGCAGTGCAGGGAGATGGGCAGATACGCAGTATTTT
TRBJ2-1 . TRBV6-2/TRBV6-3 . CASKIIARSPGNEQFF TGTGCCAGCAAAATAATTGCTCGATCACCGGGGAATGAGCAGTTCTTC
TRBJ1-6 TRBD1 TRBV5-4 many CASSQTTGVNSPLHF TGTGCCAGCAGCCAAACGACAGGGGTCAATTCACCCCTCCACTTT
TRBJ2-4 . TRBV6-2/TRBV6-3 . CASSGQSKNIQYF TGTGCCAGCAGTGGACAGTCCAAAAACATTCAGTACTTC
TRBJ1-2 . TRBV28 many CASTGVNQGLGGYTF TGTGCCAGCACTGGGGTGAACCAGGGGTTGGGTGGCTACACCTTC
TRBJ1-5 . TRBV6-5 few CASRLQQYSNQPQHF TGTGCCAGCAGGCTACAGCAATATAGCAATCAGCCCCAGCATTTT
TRBJ1-1 . TRBV5-1 few CASSVSGVTTEAFF TGCGCCAGCAGCGTCTCAGGGGTAACCACTGAAGCTTTCTTT
TRBJ1-2 . TRBV14 few CAIKKVTAGYTF TGTGCCATCAAAAAAGTGACAGCCGGCTACACCTTC
TRBJ2-7 TRBD2 TRBV28 . CASSFPGLVSYEQYF TGTGCCAGCAGTTTCCCGGGACTAGTATCCTACGAGCAGTACTTC
TRBJ2-2 TRBD1 TRBV4-1 many CASTKAGTGDTGELFF TGCGCCAGCACCAAAGCCGGGACAGGGGACACCGGGGAGCTGTTTTTT
TRBJ2-7 . TRBV6-2/TRBV6-3 many CASSYSPVAYEQYF TGTGCCAGCAGTTACTCCCCGGTCGCCTACGAGCAGTACTTC
TRBJ1-2 . TRBV28 few CASSLPQIGYTF TGTGCCAGCAGTTTACCCCAGATTGGCTACACCTTC
TRBJ1-4 . TRBV28 many CASSLIGGGETNEKLFF TGTGCCAGCAGTTTAATCGGCGGAGGAGAGACAAACGAAAAACTGTTTTTT
TRBJ1-6 . TRBV28 . CASSSDWNSPLHF TGTGCCAGCAGTTCCGACTGGAATTCACCCCTCCACTTT
TRBJ2-7 . TRBV4-2 few CASSQVGTGTVSYEQYF TGTGCCAGCAGCCAAGTAGGAACCGGGACTGTTTCCTACGAGCAGTACTTC
TRBJ2-7 . TRBV7-2 many CASSLVRSEEQYF TGTGCCAGCAGCTTAGTACGGTCTGAAGAGCAGTACTTC
TRBJ1-1 TRBD1 TRBV14 few CASSLRQGWAEAFF TGTGCCAGCAGCCTTAGACAGGGTTGGGCTGAAGCTTTCTTT